The sequence of this TCR beta chain was determined in a study of prognosis after radiotherapy for stage I lung cancer. This clonotype has a count of ten or more. It was by two-round multiplex PCR that TCR beta CDR3 was amplified from genomic DNA. Round one of PCR was performed, and it used primers specific to each TRBV and TRBJ gene. TCRdb itself ran the multiplex PCR reads through MiXCR, one entry per CDR3 protein. The repertoire holds over 45,000 distinct CDR3 sequences, more than 20% seen once, with 6% to 9% in the top ten. V was clipped by 0 bases and J by 1 base, with 4 bases between them. The CDR3 totals 13 residues. Per germline, CDR1 SGHRS and CDR2 YFSETQ.

Sequencing was performed on PBMCs, taken before or after stereotactic body radiation therapy (not recorded which). The chain joins TRBV5-1 to TRBJ1-1; no clear D. The receptor comes from a donor over 45 with non-small cell lung cancer. CDR3: CASSLDTNTEAFF. As DNA, the CDR3 is TGCGCCAGCAGCTTGGACACGAACACTGAAGCTTTCTTT.